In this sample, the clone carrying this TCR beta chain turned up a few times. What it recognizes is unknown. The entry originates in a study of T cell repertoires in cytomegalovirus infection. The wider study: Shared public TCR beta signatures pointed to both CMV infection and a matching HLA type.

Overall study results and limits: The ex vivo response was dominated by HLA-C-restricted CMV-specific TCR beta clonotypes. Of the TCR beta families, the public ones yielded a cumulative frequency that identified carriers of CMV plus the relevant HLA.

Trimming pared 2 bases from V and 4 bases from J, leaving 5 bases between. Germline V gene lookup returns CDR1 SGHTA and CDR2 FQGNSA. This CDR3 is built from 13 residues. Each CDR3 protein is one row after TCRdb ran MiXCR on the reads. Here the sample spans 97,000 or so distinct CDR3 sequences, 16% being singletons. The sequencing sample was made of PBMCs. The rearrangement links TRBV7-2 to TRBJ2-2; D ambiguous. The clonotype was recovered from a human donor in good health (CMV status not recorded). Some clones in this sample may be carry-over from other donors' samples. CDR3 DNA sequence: TGTGCCAGCAGCTTAAAGTCCACCGGGGAGCTGTTTTTT. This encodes CASSLKSTGELFF.